The 22 T cell receptor beta chains reported below all come from one sample, sequenced in a study of cytomegalovirus exposure and HLA in healthy donors. PCR involved 60 Vbeta and 13 Jbeta primers. Sequenced by immunoSEQ multiplex PCR; TCRdb stores in-frame clones only, minus some. The sample carries about 68,000 clones, 81% recorded once. The specimen was PBMCs. The source of these receptors is a human donor in good health.

This rearrangement joins TRBV27 to TRBJ1-1; D not resolved. Germline CDR1 MNHEY, CDR2 SMNVEV (reference sequence). With 5 bases removed from V and 2 bases from J, the gap between germline ends came to 15 bases. The CDR3 runs 15 residues. CDR3 coding DNA: TGTGCCAGCAGTCCGCGGGCCCTCCTAAACACTGAAGCTTTCTTT. Amino acids: CASSPRALLNTEAFF.

The chain employs TRBV18 and TRBJ2-5; 10 positions match TRBD1. Germline CDR1 is KGHSH and CDR2 is LQKENI. The CDR3 is 14 amino acids. V was clipped by 3 bases and J by 3 bases; unmatched bases: 1. The DNA of the CDR3 is TGTGCCAGCTCACCGGGGACAGGGGAAGAGACCCAGTACTTC. This codes for CASSPGTGEETQYF.

The chain's CDR3 is CASSKSGTSGGGETQYF. For the CDR3, the DNA is TGCGCCAGCAGCAAATCCGGGACTAGCGGGGGGGGCGAGACCCAGTACTTC. The rearrangement links TRBV5-1 to TRBJ2-5; TRBD2 aligns across 16 bases. The CDR3 extends over 17 amino acids. Germline V gives CDR1 SGHRS, CDR2 YFSETQ. The junction had 8 bases not matched to a gene; V was cut back by 4 bases and J by 5 bases.

This clone was seen a handful of times. The chain recombines TRBV19 with TRBJ1-1; D call uncertain. The germline V gene has CDR1 LNHDA and CDR2 SQIVND (reference sequence). CDR3 length: 13 residues. Trimming shortened V by 6 bases and J by 4 bases, and 12 bases separated the two germline ends. CDR3 region: CASSISLATEAFF. CDR3 nucleotide sequence: TGTGCCAGTAGCATCTCTTTAGCCACTGAAGCTTTCTTT.

The chain uses TRBV5-6 and TRBJ2-7, with 10 bases fitting TRBD1. Germline V gene data show CDR1 as SGHDT and CDR2 as YYEEEE. The CDR3 is made up of 17 amino acids. Trimming at V came to 3 bases and at J to 0 bases, leaving 9 bases not matched to a gene. This chain's CDR3 is CASSSLGGTGDSYEQYF. The CDR3 DNA is TGTGCCAGCAGCTCGTTGGGGGGGACAGGGGACTCCTACGAGCAGTACTTC.

The V and J genes are TRBV6-4 and TRBJ2-3; TRBD2 matches 7 bases. The germline CDR1 and CDR2 sequences are MRHNA and SNTAGT. The CDR3 runs 13 residues. V lost 11 bases to trimming and J lost 0 bases; unmatched junction nucleotides: 5. The CDR3 DNA follows: TGTGCCGCCCGGGGAGGGAGCACAGATACGCAGTATTTT. Translation: CAARGGSTDTQYF.

About this clone itself: Sequence at one end of the junction differs from germline and may be a read error. The V call is TRBV27, the J call TRBJ1-2; TRBD1 aligns across 12 bases. The CDR3 length is 13 residues. Germline loops: CDR1 MNHEY, CDR2 SMNVEV (reference sequence). The CDR3 DNA reads as TGTGCCAGCAGAACCGGGACAGGGGGCGGCTACCCCTTC. Translated, it gives CASRTGTGGGYPF.

This sequence joins TRBV5-5 and TRBJ1-5, with a possible D match to TRBD1 (6 bases). In germline, CDR1 is SGHKS, CDR2 YYEKEE (reference sequence). This CDR3 is 13 amino acids long. Trimming removed 1 base from V and 4 bases from J, with 6 bases in between. The CDR3 DNA reads TGTGCCAGCAGCTTGACAGGGAATCAGCCCCAGCATTTT. It is translated as CASSLTGNQPQHF.

The rearrangement joins TRBV5-1 to TRBJ2-3; 8 bases agree with TRBD2. From germline, CDR1 is SGHRS and CDR2 YFSETQ. Trimming at V came to 0 bases and at J to 5 bases, leaving 8 bases not matched to a gene. The CDR3 extends over 16 amino acids. The CDR3 here is CASSLAGGGYRDTQYF. DNA of the CDR3: TGCGCCAGCAGCTTGGCCGGCGGGGGGTACAGAGATACGCAGTATTTT.

V is TRBV6-1 and J is TRBJ1-5; 8 nucleotides line up with TRBD1. CDR3 length: 17 amino acids. Losses at the gene ends were 4 bases for V and 4 bases for J; bases not matched to a gene: 12. CDR1 and CDR2 from the germline V gene are MNHNS and SASEGT. As DNA, the CDR3 is TGTGCCAGCAGTGGTAGGACAGGGTCTTCCAGGAATCAGCCCCAGCATTTT. Translated, it gives CASSGRTGSSRNQPQHF.

This clone was detected a few times. The rearrangement uses TRBV19 and TRBJ2-5; 8 nucleotides line up with TRBD2. This CDR3 contains 15 residues. J gave up 4 bases and V 3 bases, and 7 bases lay outside the gene matches. In germline, CDR1 is LNHDA, CDR2 SQIVND (reference sequence). CDR3 loop: CASSIYSGDGETQYF. CDR3 DNA sequence: TGTGCCAGTAGTATTTATAGCGGGGATGGAGAGACCCAGTACTTC.

The chain carries TRBV29-1 and TRBJ2-7; TRBD1 agrees at 9 bases. The V gene end was trimmed by 6 bases and the J gene end by 3 bases; junction bases not matched to a gene: 9. Germline V CDR1 and CDR2: SQVTM, ANQGSEA. This CDR3 spans 14 amino acids. CDR3 nucleotides: TGCAGCGTCGCCCCGACAGGGGGGGACTACGAGCAGTACTTC. Translation gives CSVAPTGGDYEQYF.

The V and J genes are TRBV5-1 and TRBJ2-7, with 13 bases aligning to TRBD2. The trim removed 4 bases at V and 2 bases at J, leaving 3 bases unmatched. This CDR3 contains 15 residues. Germline assignment: CDR1 SGHRS and CDR2 YFSETQ. CDR3 sequence: CASSAGLAGPYEQYF. Written as DNA, the CDR3 is TGCGCCAGCAGCGCGGGACTAGCGGGGCCCTACGAGCAGTACTTC.

The rearrangement uses TRBV19 and TRBJ1-2; 11 nucleotides line up with TRBD1. The CDR3 length is 17 residues. The V gene end was trimmed by 3 bases and the J gene end by 8 bases; junction bases not matched to a gene: 14. Germline V lookup: CDR1 LNHDA, CDR2 SQIVND (reference sequence). CDR3 in amino acids: CASSIPFGTGGNGGYTF. CDR3 bases: TGTGCCAGTAGTATCCCTTTCGGGACAGGGGGTAATGGCGGCTACACCTTC.

The genes are TRBV14 and TRBJ1-6; D is unclear. The germline CDR1 and CDR2 sequences are SGHDN and FVKESK. The CDR3 totals 15 residues. V lost 1 base and J lost 5, with 9 bases in between. CDR3 protein: CASSQGTGNNSPLHF. In nucleotides, the CDR3 is TGTGCCAGCAGCCAAGGAACCGGGAATAATTCACCCCTCCACTTT.

The genes are TRBV30 and TRBJ2-5; 11 nucleotides match TRBD2. J was trimmed by 7 bases and V by 7 bases; bases with no gene match: 2. Germline V gene sequence: CDR1 GTSNPN, CDR2 SVGIG (reference sequence). The CDR3 has 11 residues. CDR3 loop: CASLAGGTQYF. CDR3 nucleotides: TGTGCCTCCCTAGCGGGGGGGACCCAGTACTTC.

The chain combines TRBV5-1 with TRBJ1-4; 7 bases line up with TRBD1. The CDR3 consists of 20 residues. Trimming at V came to 3 bases and at J to 2 bases, leaving 19 bases not matched to a gene. Per germline, CDR1 SGHRS and CDR2 YFSETQ. The CDR3 bases are TGCGCCAGCAGCTACGCGACAGGACAGGTGGGGCAAGCGACTAATGAAAAACTGTTTTTT. Translating it yields CASSYATGQVGQATNEKLFF.

In DNA form, the CDR3 reads TGTGCCAGCAGCCCAAGGACAGGAATGAACACTGAAGCTTTCTTT. Its protein is CASSPRTGMNTEAFF. The chain combines TRBV25-1 with TRBJ1-1; TRBD1 aligns across 7 bases. J lost 0 bases, V lost 6 bases, and 7 bases had no gene match. Looked up from germline, CDR1 is MGHDK and CDR2 is SYGVNS. The CDR3 consists of 15 residues.

This chain joins TRBV27 and TRBJ1-1, with 7 bases fitting TRBD1. The V gene end was trimmed by 6 bases and the J gene end by 8 bases; junction bases not matched to a gene: 6. Germline assignment: CDR1 MNHEY and CDR2 SMNVEV (reference sequence). The length of the CDR3 is 12 residues. CDR3 sequence: CASSPDRAEAFF. DNA for the CDR3: TGTGCCAGCAGCCCAGACAGGGCGGAAGCTTTCTTT.

The gene calls are TRBV28 and TRBJ2-7; 7 positions agree with TRBD2. The CDR3 length is 14 residues. V was clipped by 8 bases and J by 2 bases; unmatched bases: 9. Looked up from germline, CDR1 is MDHEN and CDR2 is SYDVKM. CDR3 bases: TGTGCCAGCTCGTTCGGGGGGACTGCCTACGAGCAGTACTTC. Its protein product is CASSFGGTAYEQYF. Full variable domain (missing parts from reference TRBV28 and TRBJ2-7): DVKVTQSSRYLVKRTGEKVFLECVQDMDHENMFWYRQDPGLGLRLIYFSYDVKMKEKGDIPEGYSVSREKKERFSLILESASTNQTSMYLCASSFGGTAYEQYFGPGTRLTVT.

The J gene is TRBJ2-6, the V gene TRBV25-1; tentative D call: TRBD1 (6 bases). The length of the CDR3 is 14 residues. CDR1 and CDR2 from the germline V gene are MGHDK and SYGVNS. Trimming took 5 bases from V and 4 from J, leaving 9 bases between them. CDR3 nucleotide sequence: TGTGCCAGCAGTCTGGGGGCGGGGGCCAACGTCCTGACTTTC. Translating it yields CASSLGAGANVLTF.

As to this clone: A junction end diverges from the germline sequence, so it may reflect a read error. The V and J genes are TRBV7-9 and TRBJ2-5; D call uncertain. The CDR3 is 12 amino acids. The germline CDR1 and CDR2 sequences are SEHNR and FQNEAQ (reference sequence). CDR3 amino acids: CSSSYFLGTQYF. The CDR3 coding sequence is TGTTCCAGCAGCTACTTCCTAGGGACCCAGTACTTC.